A selection of T cell receptor beta chains follows, all from one sample in a study of shared clonotypes between healthy human individuals. Clones were read by immunoSEQ multiplex PCR, and TCRdb kept only the in-frame ones, dropping some. The data show about 610,000 clones, 95% to 98% seen once. The sample taken for sequencing was naive CD4+ T cells sorted from blood. The receptor set was obtained from a woman aged 25 to 39 in good health. Each CDR3 is given with its conserved first and last residue. A D gene is named only where the DNA matches it firmly. Part of the rows lack a size; the others show once, few, many or a class for expanded clones.

d_call: TRBD2; v_call: TRBV27; j_call: TRBJ2-7; clone_size: -; cdr3_aa: CASSSLLAGSYEQYF; cdr3_nt: TGTGCCAGCAGTTCCCTCCTAGCGGGAAGCTACGAGCAGTACTTC
d_call: -; v_call: TRBV5-1; j_call: TRBJ1-2; clone_size: once; cdr3_aa: CASRLGNYGYTF; cdr3_nt: TGCGCCAGCAGGTTAGGTAACTATGGCTACACCTTC
d_call: -; v_call: TRBV19; j_call: TRBJ1-3; clone_size: -; cdr3_aa: CASSPNVNSGNTIYF; cdr3_nt: TGTGCCAGTAGCCCCAATGTCAACTCTGGAAACACCATATATTTT
d_call: TRBD2; v_call: TRBV5-1; j_call: TRBJ2-1; clone_size: -; cdr3_aa: CASSRATAGAGAYNEQFF; cdr3_nt: TGCGCCAGCAGCCGCGCCACAGCGGGAGCGGGAGCCTACAATGAGCAGTTCTTC
d_call: TRBD1; v_call: TRBV15; j_call: TRBJ2-5; clone_size: -; cdr3_aa: CATRDRGQETQYF; cdr3_nt: TGTGCCACCCGCGACAGGGGACAAGAGACCCAGTACTTC
d_call: -; v_call: TRBV21-1; j_call: TRBJ2-6; clone_size: -; cdr3_aa: CASSKTGAILPIDGANVLTF; cdr3_nt: TGTGCCAGCAGCAAGACAGGGGCCATCCTGCCTATCGACGGGGCCAACGTCCTGACTTTC
d_call: -; v_call: TRBV10-3; j_call: TRBJ1-1; clone_size: -; cdr3_aa: CASSAPGRNTEAFF; cdr3_nt: TGTGCCAGCAGTGCCCCAGGGAGGAACACTGAAGCTTTCTTT
d_call: TRBD1; v_call: TRBV29-1; j_call: TRBJ1-5; clone_size: -; cdr3_aa: CSVQTGRSNQPQHF; cdr3_nt: TGCAGCGTACAGACAGGGCGTAGCAATCAGCCCCAGCATTTT
d_call: -; v_call: TRBV6-5; j_call: TRBJ2-2; clone_size: -; cdr3_aa: CASSRGLGSGELFF; cdr3_nt: TGTGCCAGCTCCAGGGGACTTGGGAGCGGGGAGCTGTTTTTT
d_call: TRBD1; v_call: TRBV18; j_call: TRBJ2-7; clone_size: -; cdr3_aa: CASSDVGTVSYEQYF; cdr3_nt: TGTGCCAGCTCAGACGTCGGGACAGTCTCCTACGAGCAGTACTTC
d_call: -; v_call: TRBV10-1; j_call: TRBJ2-7; clone_size: -; cdr3_aa: CASSESTESSYEQYF; cdr3_nt: TGCGCCAGCAGTGAGTCGACGGAGAGCTCCTACGAGCAGTACTTC
d_call: -; v_call: TRBV10-3; j_call: TRBJ1-5; clone_size: -; cdr3_aa: CAISDYLVSNQPQHF; cdr3_nt: TGTGCCATCAGTGATTATCTGGTTTCCAATCAGCCCCAGCATTTT
d_call: TRBD2; v_call: TRBV5-1; j_call: TRBJ2-5; clone_size: -; cdr3_aa: CASSLAGSGSETQYF; cdr3_nt: TGCGCCAGCAGCTTGGCCGGTAGCGGGAGCGAGACCCAGTACTTC
d_call: TRBD2; v_call: TRBV19; j_call: TRBJ2-7; clone_size: once; cdr3_aa: CASNSGSLNEQYF; cdr3_nt: TGTGCCAGTAACAGCGGGAGTCTCAACGAGCAGTACTTC